A single sample gave rise to the 27 T cell receptor beta chains below, sequenced in a study of blood T cell repertoires in COVID-19. Profiled with immunoSEQ multiplex PCR; TCRdb holds only in-frame clones, not every one. Here the sample spans 230,000 or so clones, 75% to 85% being singletons. Sequencing input: peripheral blood. The receptors were gathered from a woman in her 40s who had recovered from COVID-19.

The gene calls are TRBV7-9 and TRBJ1-2; D is unresolved. This CDR3 region has 15 residues. Germline V gene lookup returns CDR1 SEHNR and CDR2 FQNEAQ (reference sequence). The V end lost 5 bases, the J end lost 5 bases, and 18 bases lay between the germline ends. CDR3: CASSHAAPSRYGYTF. CDR3 nucleotide sequence: TGTGCCAGCAGCCACGCGGCCCCATCGAGGTATGGCTACACCTTC.

In its sample, this clone was seen once. This chain joins TRBV7-2 and TRBJ2-1; 10 nucleotides match TRBD2. CDR3 size: 18 residues. V dropped 2 bases and J dropped 8; count of bases not matched to a gene: 15. CDR1 is SGHTA, CDR2 FQGNSA, per germline. Written as DNA, the CDR3 is TGTGCCAGCAGCTTAAACATGGGGGGACTAGCGATGGTCGATGAGCAGTTCTTC. Protein sequence: CASSLNMGGLAMVDEQFF.

The rearrangement links TRBV5-1 to TRBJ2-3; 7 nucleotides agree with TRBD1. The V segment lost 3 bases and the J segment 1 base; nucleotides outside the gene matches: 2. The CDR3 is 14 residues long. Looked up from germline, CDR1 is SGHRS and CDR2 is YFSETQ. The DNA for the CDR3 is TGCGCCAGCAGCTCCACAGGGGGCACAGATACGCAGTATTTT. It is translated as CASSSTGGTDTQYF.

This rearrangement joins TRBV28 to TRBJ2-3; 13 positions agree with TRBD2. The germline V gene has CDR1 MDHEN and CDR2 SYDVKM. Trimming cost V 5 bases and J 2 bases; bases outside gene matches: 7. CDR3 length equals 17 residues. The CDR3 DNA reads TGTGCCAGCAGTGGCCGGGGACTAGCGGGGATCACAGATACGCAGTATTTT. Its translation: CASSGRGLAGITDTQYF.

The chain carries TRBV20-1 and TRBJ2-5; 16 bases are a match to TRBD2. After removal of 3 bases from V and 1 base from J, the junction contained 5 bases not matched to a gene. This CDR3 contains 17 residues. Germline V gives CDR1 DFQATT, CDR2 SNEGSKA (reference sequence). The CDR3 sequence: CSASTGLAGGTQETQYF. The CDR3 nucleotides read TGCAGTGCTAGTACGGGACTAGCGGGGGGGACCCAAGAGACCCAGTACTTC.

In this sample, this clone turned up a few times. The sample holds other DNA sequences that translate to the same CDR3. The chain is built from TRBV9 and TRBJ1-5; D is undetermined. Germline V gene data show CDR1 as SGDLS and CDR2 as YYNGEE. V lost 2 bases and J 0 bases, leaving 6 bases between the germline ends. This CDR3 region has 14 residues. The CDR3 loop is CASSVGDSNQPQHF. DNA for the CDR3: TGTGCCAGCAGCGTCGGGGATAGCAATCAGCCCCAGCATTTT.

J is TRBJ1-1 and V is TRBV12-3 or TRBV12-4, with TRBD1 matching 7 bases. With V trimmed by 4 bases and J by 9 bases, 8 bases remained unmatched. CDR3 length equals 13 residues. The CDR3 nucleotides read TGTGCCAGCAGTTCCGGGACAGACGGGAAAGCTTTCTTT. Protein: CASSSGTDGKAFF.

The chain employs TRBV2 and TRBJ1-1; a possible D gene is TRBD1 (5 bases). V lost 7 bases and J 4 bases, leaving 16 bases between the germline ends. The V gene's germline CDR1 is SNHLY and CDR2 FYNNEI. This CDR3 has 14 amino acids. The CDR3 DNA is TGTGCCAGCAATCTCCAGGGATGGGCCACTGAAGCTTTCTTT. This gives the protein CASNLQGWATEAFF.

The chain uses TRBV6-6 and TRBJ1-1; maybe TRBD1 (6 bases). Germline V gives CDR1 MNHNY, CDR2 SVGAGI (reference sequence). The V end lost 6 bases, the J end lost 1 base, and 12 bases lay between the germline ends. The CDR3 is 14 amino acids. CDR3 protein: CASRTRTENTEAFF. The CDR3 nucleotides read TGTGCCAGCAGAACGAGGACAGAGAACACTGAAGCTTTCTTT.

This clone occurred once. The V and J genes are TRBV28 and TRBJ2-1; D is possibly TRBD2 (6 bases). The V gene's germline CDR1 is MDHEN and CDR2 SYDVKM. V was cut by 8 bases and J by 5 bases, with 16 bases left in between. This CDR3 spans 14 amino acids. The CDR3 DNA reads TGTGCCAGCCCGGAGCACCCGGGAGACAATGAGCAGTTCTTC. Encoded protein: CASPEHPGDNEQFF. Based on the CDR3 plus reference TRBV28 and TRBJ2-1, the full variable domain is DVKVTQSSRYLVKRTGEKVFLECVQDMDHENMFWYRQDPGLGLRLIYFSYDVKMKEKGDIPEGYSVSREKKERFSLILESASTNQTSMYLCASPEHPGDNEQFFGPGTRLTVL.

V usage is TRBV18 and J usage is TRBJ1-1; 10 bases agree with TRBD1. CDR1 is KGHSH, CDR2 LQKENI, per germline. The CDR3 runs to 19 residues. Trimming removed 1 base from V and 0 bases from J; junction bases left unmatched: 11. CDR3 amino acids: CASSPLGAGQGILNTEAFF. CDR3 DNA sequence: TGTGCCAGCTCACCACTGGGTGCGGGACAGGGGATTTTGAACACTGAAGCTTTCTTT.

This clone was seen only once. The J gene is TRBJ2-3, the V gene TRBV4-1; D gene unclear. Germline V gene lookup returns CDR1 MGHRA and CDR2 YSYEKL. The CDR3 runs 14 residues. The germline V and J ends were trimmed by 0 bases and 6 bases, with 10 bases remaining between them. The CDR3 sequence: CASSQDMRLDTQYF. CDR3 DNA sequence: TGCGCCAGCAGCCAAGATATGCGATTGGATACGCAGTATTTT.

This clone was counted at least ten times. CDR3 loop: CASTNRGKQPQHF. CDR3 DNA sequence: TGTGCCAGTACGAATCGGGGAAAACAGCCCCAGCATTTT. The V gene is TRBV19, the J gene TRBJ1-5; no definite D call. Germline CDR1 and CDR2: LNHDA and SQIVND (reference sequence). The CDR3 is made up of 13 amino acids. The V end was cut by 7 bases, the J end by 7 bases, with 14 bases between.

This chain connects TRBV15 to TRBJ2-7; a possible D gene is TRBD2 (5 bases). Germline CDR1 LNHNV, CDR2 YYDKDF (reference sequence). V was trimmed by 7 bases and J by 0 bases, leaving 10 bases between them. This CDR3 has 13 residues. The CDR3 sequence: CATMTGNSYEQYF. The CDR3 DNA reads TGTGCCACCATGACCGGGAACTCCTACGAGCAGTACTTC.

This clone was recorded once. V usage is TRBV5-5 and J usage is TRBJ2-7; D perhaps matches TRBD1 (6 bases). Looked up from germline, CDR1 is SGHKS and CDR2 is YYEKEE (reference sequence). V lost 4 bases and J 2 bases, leaving 16 bases between the germline ends. This CDR3 is 15 amino acids long. The CDR3 region has the DNA TGTGCCAGCAGCCCGTCGACAGGTTTGACCTACGAGCAGTACTTC. Encoded protein: CASSPSTGLTYEQYF.

The chain's CDR3 is CASSQDHQGWQETQYF. The CDR3 DNA follows: TGCGCCAGCAGCCAAGATCATCAGGGATGGCAAGAGACCCAGTACTTC. This chain uses TRBV4-1 with TRBJ2-5; tentatively, D is TRBD1 (5 bases). Trimming left V 0 bases short and J 2 bases short, with 13 bases between. Germline assignment: CDR1 MGHRA and CDR2 YSYEKL. This CDR3 region has 16 residues.

The chain combines TRBV27 with TRBJ2-7; maybe TRBD1 (6 bases). Germline CDR1 is MNHEY and CDR2 is SMNVEV (reference sequence). V gave up 4 bases and J gave up 2 bases, with 15 bases separating them. This CDR3 spans 15 amino acids. CDR3 sequence reads: CASSSPGQRTYEQYF. The CDR3 coding sequence is TGTGCCAGCAGTTCTCCGGGACAAAGAACCTACGAGCAGTACTTC.

CDR3 coding DNA: TGTGCCAACACAGGGAGACAAGAGACCCAGTACTTC. Translation gives CANTGRQETQYF. The chain carries TRBV2 and TRBJ2-5; a possible D gene is TRBD1 (6 bases). The germline V gene has CDR1 SNHLY and CDR2 FYNNEI. V was pared by 10 bases and J by 2 bases, with 11 bases between. The CDR3 sequence is 12 residues long.

CDR3 sequence reads: CATSDPGQGNFGADTQYF. For the CDR3, the DNA is TGTGCCACCAGTGATCCGGGACAGGGGAATTTTGGAGCAGATACGCAGTATTTT. V and J are TRBV24-1 and TRBJ2-3, with 10 bases matching TRBD1. CDR1 and CDR2 from the germline V gene are KGHDR and SFDVKD. Trimming took 3 bases from V and 4 from J; bases not matched to a gene: 12. This CDR3 has 18 residues.

The chain combines TRBV5-5 with TRBJ2-2; 9 bases align to TRBD2. The CDR3 sequence is 15 residues long. Trimming at V came to 4 bases and at J to 2 bases, leaving 3 bases not matched to a gene. Germline CDR1 is SGHKS and CDR2 is YYEKEE (reference sequence). The CDR3 coding sequence is TGTGCCAGCAGCCGACTAGCGGATAACACCGGGGAGCTGTTTTTT. This gives the protein CASSRLADNTGELFF.

This CDR3 reads CASRKTAYEQYF. The CDR3 nucleotides read TGTGCCAGCAGGAAGACAGCCTACGAGCAGTACTTC. The chain is built from TRBV6-5 and TRBJ2-7; TRBD1 is a possible D gene (5 bases). Trimming took 6 bases from V and 2 from J, leaving 8 bases between them. The length of the CDR3 is 12 residues. The germline V gene has CDR1 MNHEY and CDR2 SVGAGI.

The rearrangement joins TRBV7-2 to TRBJ2-7; TRBD2 aligns across 7 bases. CDR3 length: 14 amino acids. V lost 2 bases, J lost 5 bases, and 6 bases stayed unmatched. The V gene's germline CDR1 is SGHTA and CDR2 FQGNSA. This CDR3 reads CASSLRLAAHEQYF. In DNA form, the CDR3 reads TGTGCCAGCAGCTTACGACTAGCCGCGCACGAGCAGTACTTC.

This clone has only one observation. The chain combines TRBV6-5 with TRBJ1-2, with D possibly being TRBD1 (5 bases). The CDR3 covers 16 residues. Deletions cut 2 bases from V and 2 bases from J, with 15 bases between. Germline values: CDR1 MNHEY, CDR2 SVGAGI. The CDR3 is CASSYLWRGENYGYTF. The CDR3 nucleotides are TGTGCCAGCAGTTACCTCTGGAGGGGAGAAAACTATGGCTACACCTTC.

The chain couples TRBV11-1 to TRBJ1-1, with TRBD1 as a possible D gene (6 bases). V was pared by 3 bases and J by 1 base, with 9 bases between. Per germline, CDR1 SGHAT and CDR2 FQDESV (reference sequence). The CDR3 length is 14 residues. The CDR3 DNA reads as TGTGCCAGCAGCTTTGGCAGGGGGAACACTGAAGCTTTCTTT. Its protein is CASSFGRGNTEAFF.

This chain uses TRBV5-1 with TRBJ2-2; TRBD1 might be the D (5 bases). The CDR3 consists of 16 residues. Per germline, CDR1 SGHRS and CDR2 YFSETQ. The V and J ends lost 0 bases and 5 bases respectively, with 14 bases between them. CDR3 bases: TGCGCCAGCAGCTTGGACCCGTTTTCAGGGACCGGGGAGCTGTTTTTT. Amino acids: CASSLDPFSGTGELFF.

V and J are TRBV5-4 and TRBJ2-7, with D perhaps TRBD1 (5 bases). Germline lookup yields CDR1 SGHNT and CDR2 YYREEE (reference sequence). V was shortened by 0 bases and J by 3 bases, with 13 bases between the two germline ends. There are 15 residues in the CDR3. The CDR3 sequence: CASSLDRGNYYEQYF. DNA for the CDR3: TGTGCCAGCAGCTTGGATAGGGGAAACTACTACGAGCAGTACTTC.

The J gene is TRBJ1-1, the V gene TRBV11-3; 7 bases are shared with TRBD1. Germline CDR1 reads SGHNT; CDR2 reads YENEEA. The J segment lost 6 bases and the V segment lost 5 bases, leaving 6 bases of the junction unmatched. The CDR3 has 13 amino acids. The CDR3 sequence: CASSPDREAEAFF. The CDR3 DNA sequence: TGTGCCAGCAGCCCCGACAGGGAGGCTGAAGCTTTCTTT.